Listed below are T cell receptor beta chains from one sample, sequenced in a study of blood T cell repertoires in COVID-19. Repertoires were generated with immunoSEQ multiplex PCR, while TCRdb's copy carries only in-frame clones and drops some. The sample records some 66,000 clones, about 90% being singletons. The sample comprised peripheral blood. The source is a human donor in a cohort sampled during active COVID-19. Both conserved end residues are part of each CDR3. Fields, in order: J gene, D gene, V gene, CDR3 protein. The D gene is left open where the match is weak.

J gene: TRBJ1-1
D gene: NA
V gene: TRBV6-5
CDR3 protein: CASSSGVTEAFF

J gene: TRBJ2-5
D gene: TRBD2
V gene: TRBV4-1
CDR3 protein: CASSQRTSGALQETQYF

J gene: TRBJ1-4
D gene: NA
V gene: TRBV30
CDR3 protein: CAWDPGIHEKLFF

J gene: TRBJ2-5
D gene: NA
V gene: TRBV9
CDR3 protein: CASSVTGTEETQYF

J gene: TRBJ2-5
D gene: NA
V gene: TRBV7-2
CDR3 protein: CASSLGLEQETQYF

J gene: TRBJ2-7
D gene: NA
V gene: TRBV14
CDR3 protein: CASSQGRLYYEQYF

J gene: TRBJ2-3
D gene: TRBD1
V gene: TRBV18
CDR3 protein: CASSPGTASSTDTQYF

J gene: TRBJ1-5
D gene: NA
V gene: TRBV30
CDR3 protein: CAWSGIRGNQPQHF

J gene: TRBJ1-1
D gene: TRBD1
V gene: TRBV19
CDR3 protein: CASRHGQGVTEAFF

J gene: TRBJ1-1
D gene: TRBD1
V gene: TRBV5-4
CDR3 protein: CASSTGQGKKNTEAFF

J gene: TRBJ2-3
D gene: NA
V gene: TRBV30
CDR3 protein: CAWTPGLSDTQYF

J gene: TRBJ2-7
D gene: TRBD1
V gene: TRBV4-3
CDR3 protein: CASSPSAQGAYEQYF

J gene: TRBJ2-2
D gene: TRBD1
V gene: TRBV7-9
CDR3 protein: CASSLAGQGSNTGELFF

J gene: TRBJ1-2
D gene: NA
V gene: TRBV2
CDR3 protein: CASSPPFYGYTF

J gene: TRBJ2-2
D gene: NA
V gene: TRBV5-1
CDR3 protein: CASSLEGLRGAGELFF

J gene: TRBJ2-7
D gene: TRBD2
V gene: TRBV7-3
CDR3 protein: CASSEHSGTVYEQYF

J gene: TRBJ1-2
D gene: TRBD1
V gene: TRBV11-2
CDR3 protein: CASSLAGIGGQGNYGYTF

J gene: TRBJ1-2
D gene: NA
V gene: TRBV19
CDR3 protein: CASSISYRDYGYTF

J gene: TRBJ1-1
D gene: TRBD1
V gene: TRBV27
CDR3 protein: CASSFRAWTGGENTEAFF

J gene: TRBJ2-1
D gene: TRBD2
V gene: TRBV9
CDR3 protein: CASSPLTSLQPEQFF

J gene: TRBJ1-1
D gene: NA
V gene: TRBV5-6
CDR3 protein: CASSLRGTEAFF

J gene: TRBJ2-1
D gene: NA
V gene: TRBV24-1
CDR3 protein: CATSDLSSGARNEQFF

J gene: TRBJ2-5
D gene: NA
V gene: TRBV6-2/TRBV6-3
CDR3 protein: CASSYSYGGLETQYF

J gene: TRBJ2-1
D gene: TRBD2
V gene: TRBV2
CDR3 protein: CASSRTAGGNEQFF

J gene: TRBJ1-3
D gene: NA
V gene: TRBV10-2
CDR3 protein: CASSLQSPTVGNTIYF

J gene: TRBJ1-1
D gene: NA
V gene: TRBV19
CDR3 protein: CASSGQRNTEAFF

J gene: TRBJ2-7
D gene: NA
V gene: TRBV19
CDR3 protein: CASSIDPTRSYEQYF

J gene: TRBJ2-3
D gene: NA
V gene: TRBV7-9
CDR3 protein: CASGGSTDTQYF

J gene: TRBJ2-2
D gene: TRBD2
V gene: TRBV27
CDR3 protein: CASSSPASGSAGELFF

J gene: TRBJ1-1
D gene: NA
V gene: TRBV19
CDR3 protein: CASSIGRENTEAFF

J gene: TRBJ1-4
D gene: NA
V gene: TRBV12-3/TRBV12-4
CDR3 protein: CASRQMANEKLFF

J gene: TRBJ2-2
D gene: TRBD1
V gene: TRBV19
CDR3 protein: CASSSQGTVTGELFF

J gene: TRBJ2-7
D gene: NA
V gene: TRBV11-2
CDR3 protein: CASSLAIGLSTYEQYF

J gene: TRBJ2-5
D gene: TRBD1
V gene: TRBV2
CDR3 protein: CASKPHGTGQETQYF

J gene: TRBJ2-5
D gene: NA
V gene: TRBV2
CDR3 protein: CASNSGTLQETQYF

J gene: TRBJ2-2
D gene: NA
V gene: TRBV18
CDR3 protein: CASLPLANTGELFF

J gene: TRBJ2-7
D gene: TRBD1
V gene: TRBV29-1
CDR3 protein: CSAIKQGNEQYF

J gene: TRBJ2-1
D gene: TRBD1
V gene: TRBV24-1
CDR3 protein: CATSDPGQGASYNEQFF

J gene: TRBJ2-5
D gene: TRBD2
V gene: TRBV19
CDR3 protein: CASTPRGGVLIFETQYF

J gene: TRBJ2-1
D gene: TRBD1
V gene: TRBV5-1
CDR3 protein: CASSTYDRDEQFF

J gene: TRBJ2-3
D gene: NA
V gene: TRBV20-1
CDR3 protein: CSASTAESTDTQYF

J gene: TRBJ1-1
D gene: NA
V gene: TRBV28
CDR3 protein: CASSLGRDTEAFF

J gene: TRBJ1-6
D gene: NA
V gene: TRBV7-2
CDR3 protein: CASSLGGGAPLHF

J gene: TRBJ2-1
D gene: TRBD2
V gene: TRBV11-1
CDR3 protein: CASSLASSGPSSYNEQFF

J gene: TRBJ2-1
D gene: TRBD2
V gene: TRBV7-8
CDR3 protein: CASSQVRVSALTRLAGVLDEQFF

J gene: TRBJ1-3
D gene: NA
V gene: TRBV9
CDR3 protein: CASSAGSGNTIYF